Listed below are T cell receptor beta chains from one sample, sequenced in a study of cytomegalovirus exposure and HLA in healthy donors. Assay used: immunoSEQ multiplex PCR; TCRdb lists only in-frame clones, some missing. Of around 150,000 clones in the sample, about four fifths were seen once. Sequenced sample: PBMCs. The receptors originated from a male donor in good health and CMV-seronegative. CDR3s include the opening cysteine and the closing phenylalanine or tryptophan. D genes are given only for firm matches. Only some rows state a clone size, as once, few, many or a class for expanded clones.

clone size	V gene	J gene	D gene	CDR3 DNA	CDR3 protein
once	TRBV19	TRBJ1-5	-	TGTGCCAGTAGTATACAGGACAGTAAATGGCCCCAGCATTTT	CASSIQDSKWPQHF
-	TRBV9	TRBJ2-1	TRBD2	TGTGCCAGCAGCGGTGCATGGGCGGGGGGGAGGAATGAGCAGTTCTTC	CASSGAWAGGRNEQFF
-	TRBV15	TRBJ2-7	-	TGTGCCACCAGCAAGGGCGCGGACAGTCCCTACGAGCAGTACTTC	CATSKGADSPYEQYF
-	TRBV7-2	TRBJ2-2	-	TGTGCCAGCAGCTTATGGGGGGGCGCTGGTAACGGGGAGCTGTTTTTT	CASSLWGGAGNGELFF
-	TRBV29-1	TRBJ1-1	-	TGCAGCGTCCGCGGTTTTAAGGGGCGGACTGAAGCTTTCTTT	CSVRGFKGRTEAFF
-	TRBV11-2	TRBJ2-2	-	TGTGCCAGCGGACGCGGAGGAGGCGGGGAGCTGTTTTTT	CASGRGGGGELFF
once	TRBV9	TRBJ2-5	TRBD2	TGTGCCAGCAGCGTAGGAGTTAGCGGGGGTGAGACCCAGTACTTC	CASSVGVSGGETQYF
-	TRBV11-2	TRBJ2-7	-	TGTGCCAGCAGCTTAGTGGGGGCCTCCTACGAGCAGTACTTC	CASSLVGASYEQYF
once	TRBV7-8	TRBJ2-2	TRBD1	TGTGCCAGCAGCTTAGGGTTAGGACAGGGGGACACCGGGGAGCTGTTTTTT	CASSLGLGQGDTGELFF
-	TRBV7-2	TRBJ2-1	TRBD2	TGTGCCAGCAGCCTGGGAGGGGACTCCTACAATGAGCAGTTCTTC	CASSLGGDSYNEQFF
-	TRBV5-1	TRBJ1-2	-	TGCGCCAGCAGCTTAGTAACAGAAGCTAACTATGGCTACACCTTC	CASSLVTEANYGYTF
-	TRBV5-6	TRBJ1-2	TRBD1	TGTGCCAGCAGCGTCACAGGGGGCACAGGCTACACCTTC	CASSVTGGTGYTF
-	TRBV7-9	TRBJ2-2	-	TGTGCCAGCAGCCAGGACACAGCGAACACCGGGGAGCTGTTTTTT	CASSQDTANTGELFF
-	TRBV4-2	TRBJ2-3	TRBD2	TGTGCCAGCAGCCAAGATCTAGCGGCAAACACAGATACGCAGTATTTT	CASSQDLAANTDTQYF
-	TRBV9	TRBJ2-5	TRBD2	TGTGCCAGCAGCGTAGGGGGGGGAGAGCGAGAGACCCAGTACTTC	CASSVGGGERETQYF
-	TRBV9	TRBJ2-5	TRBD2	TGTGCCAGCAGCGTGGGGACTAGCGGGGGCCCCCAAGAGGCCCAGTACTTC	CASSVGTSGGPQEAQYF
once	TRBV30	TRBJ1-5	-	TGTGCCTGGGCGGACATTCCTAGCAATCAGCCCCAGCATTTT	CAWADIPSNQPQHF
-	TRBV6-6	TRBJ1-1	-	TGTGCCAGCAGTTACTCCCGGGACACCATGAACACTGAAGCTTTCTTT	CASSYSRDTMNTEAFF
-	TRBV5-4	TRBJ1-6	-	TGTGCCAGCAGCTATAATAGTTTTTCCTATAATTCACCCCTCCACTTT	CASSYNSFSYNSPLHF
-	TRBV18	TRBJ2-7	-	TGTGCCAGCTCCCCCGCCAATCCAGGTACCCTCGAGCAGTACTTC	CASSPANPGTLEQYF
few	TRBV7-2	TRBJ1-6	-	TGTGCCAGCAGTCTTCGACAGGTCTCCTATAATTCACCCCTCCACTTT	CASSLRQVSYNSPLHF
once	TRBV5-1	TRBJ2-7	-	TGCGCCAGCAGCTTGGACAAAAGTTACGAGCAGTACTTC	CASSLDKSYEQYF
-	TRBV29-1	TRBJ2-4	TRBD1	TGCAGCGTTGAAGTAACAGGGGCTAACATTCAGTACTTC	CSVEVTGANIQYF
-	TRBV27	TRBJ1-4	-	TGTGCCAGCAGTCTTATGGGGCCCACTAATGAAAAACTGTTTTTT	CASSLMGPTNEKLFF
-	TRBV11-1	TRBJ1-4	TRBD1	TGTGCCAGCAGCTGGAGACAGGGCGGGGAAAAACTGTTTTTT	CASSWRQGGEKLFF
-	TRBV7-3	TRBJ2-6	TRBD1	TGTGCCAGCAGCTGGGGACAGACCTCTGGGGCCAACGTCCTGACTTTC	CASSWGQTSGANVLTF
-	TRBV11-2	TRBJ1-1	TRBD1	TGTGCCAGCAGCTCCCTACAGGGGACGAACACTGAAGCTTTCTTT	CASSSLQGTNTEAFF
once	TRBV10-2	TRBJ1-2	TRBD1	TGCGCCAGCGGGGACAGGGGGCCGATCTATGGCTACACCTTC	CASGDRGPIYGYTF
-	TRBV7-9	TRBJ1-1	-	TGTGCCAGCAGCCGTTCACGGGAGAACACTGAAGCTTTCTTT	CASSRSRENTEAFF
-	TRBV4-1	TRBJ2-7	TRBD2	TGCGCCAGCAGCCGCGCGGGGGACGGGGGTAGGGAGCAGTACTTC	CASSRAGDGGREQYF
-	TRBV10-2	TRBJ2-1	TRBD2	TGCGCCAGCAGAAGGGGTAGCGGGGGGGAGCAGTTCTTC	CASRRGSGGEQFF
-	TRBV10-3	TRBJ1-2	-	TGTGCCATCAGTGAGTCCCGGGGGACTAACTATGGCTACACCTTC	CAISESRGTNYGYTF
few	TRBV19	TRBJ1-4	-	TGTGCCAGTACCATCGGGGAGGGGTTCGATGAAAAACTGTTTTTT	CASTIGEGFDEKLFF
-	TRBV5-4	TRBJ2-5	TRBD1	TGTGCCAGCAGCTATCAACAGGGGCCCCAAGAGACCCAGTACTTC	CASSYQQGPQETQYF
-	TRBV18	TRBJ1-3	TRBD1	TGTGCCAGCTCACCACCGGGGACAGCAGCCGGAAACACCATATATTTT	CASSPPGTAAGNTIYF
-	TRBV9	TRBJ2-3	TRBD2	TGTGCCAGCAGCGTAGGTAGCGGGGGTCTCGGAACAGATACGCAGTATTTT	CASSVGSGGLGTDTQYF
-	TRBV5-1	TRBJ2-5	-	TGCGCCAGCAGCTTGGACGGGTACCAAGAGACCCAGTACTTC	CASSLDGYQETQYF
-	TRBV27	TRBJ2-2	-	TGTGCCAGCAGTTTCATGGAGCCCGGGGAGCTGTTTTTT	CASSFMEPGELFF
-	TRBV7-9	TRBJ1-3	-	TGTTCCAGCACCCTAGTCGGAAACACCATATATTTT	CSSTLVGNTIYF
-	TRBV19	TRBJ2-7	-	TGTGCCAGTAGAACGGACAGCTACGAGCAGTACTTC	CASRTDSYEQYF
-	TRBV29-1	TRBJ1-6	-	TGCAGCGCCCGGGACACGGTAAATTCACCCCTCCACTTT	CSARDTVNSPLHF
-	TRBV5-1	TRBJ2-2	-	TGCGCCAGCAGCTTGGTAGTGGTCGCGAACACCGGGGAGCTGTTTTTT	CASSLVVVANTGELFF
-	TRBV5-1	TRBJ2-7	TRBD1	TGCGCCAGCAGCTCCCTGACAGGGTCATCCTACGAGCAGTACTTC	CASSSLTGSSYEQYF
-	TRBV2	TRBJ2-3	TRBD2	TGTGCCACCTTACCCCTGGCGGGGGGTGGGGATACGCAGTATTTT	CATLPLAGGGDTQYF
-	TRBV6-1	TRBJ2-5	TRBD1	TGTGCCAGCAAGGCGGGACAGGGGGAGACCCAGTACTTC	CASKAGQGETQYF
-	TRBV30	TRBJ1-4	-	TGTGCCTGGAGTGTACCCCGGGGGTCAACTAATGAAAAACTGTTTTTT	CAWSVPRGSTNEKLFF
-	TRBV9	TRBJ1-1	-	TGTGCCAGCAGCGTAGCTCCGGACAGAAAAACTGAAGCTTTCTTT	CASSVAPDRKTEAFF
-	TRBV7-9	TRBJ1-2	-	TGTGCCAGCAGCTTCACTTGGACGGGGGCTAACTATGGCTACACCTTC	CASSFTWTGANYGYTF
-	TRBV5-6	TRBJ1-1	-	TGTGCCAGCAGCTTGGGAATGAGGGTCACTGAAGCTTTCTTT	CASSLGMRVTEAFF
-	TRBV5-4	TRBJ2-3	-	TGTGCCAGCAGCCGACCCCCGACAGCCAGCACAGATACGCAGTATTTT	CASSRPPTASTDTQYF
once	TRBV7-9	TRBJ2-4	-	TGTGCCAGCAGCTACGGACTTCCCTCAGGCAGGGGAGCCAAAAACATTCAGTACTTC	CASSYGLPSGRGAKNIQYF
-	TRBV6-5	TRBJ2-3	TRBD2	TGTGCCAGCAGTTACCGGGGGGGACGGGATACGCAGTATTTT	CASSYRGGRDTQYF
once	TRBV5-1	TRBJ1-2	TRBD1	TGCGCCAGGAGCAGGGGGACCTATGGCTACACCTTC	CARSRGTYGYTF
-	TRBV27	TRBJ2-7	TRBD2	TGTGCCAGCAGGAGGACTAGCGGCTACGAGCAGTACTTC	CASRRTSGYEQYF
-	TRBV7-9	TRBJ1-1	-	TGTGCCAGCAGCTTAGGGACAGCAGCTTTCTTT	CASSLGTAAFF
-	TRBV6-5	TRBJ1-1	-	TGTGCCAGCAGTTACGTCGGGGGCACTGAAGCTTTCTTT	CASSYVGGTEAFF
-	TRBV29-1	TRBJ2-7	-	TGCAGCGTGGCCTTTTCCGGATTCAGCGCAAACCAGTACTTC	CSVAFSGFSANQYF
-	TRBV9	TRBJ1-4	-	TGTGCCAGCAGCCTATGGGCCTCAACTAATGAAAAACTGTTTTTT	CASSLWASTNEKLFF
-	TRBV7-9	TRBJ2-2	-	TGTGCCAGCAGCTTCGGGCCAGAGGCGGGGTTCACCGGGGAGCTGTTTTTT	CASSFGPEAGFTGELFF
-	TRBV4-3	TRBJ2-3	TRBD2	TGCGCCAGCAGCCAACAAGCGGGGGGGAGCACAGATACGCAGTATTTT	CASSQQAGGSTDTQYF